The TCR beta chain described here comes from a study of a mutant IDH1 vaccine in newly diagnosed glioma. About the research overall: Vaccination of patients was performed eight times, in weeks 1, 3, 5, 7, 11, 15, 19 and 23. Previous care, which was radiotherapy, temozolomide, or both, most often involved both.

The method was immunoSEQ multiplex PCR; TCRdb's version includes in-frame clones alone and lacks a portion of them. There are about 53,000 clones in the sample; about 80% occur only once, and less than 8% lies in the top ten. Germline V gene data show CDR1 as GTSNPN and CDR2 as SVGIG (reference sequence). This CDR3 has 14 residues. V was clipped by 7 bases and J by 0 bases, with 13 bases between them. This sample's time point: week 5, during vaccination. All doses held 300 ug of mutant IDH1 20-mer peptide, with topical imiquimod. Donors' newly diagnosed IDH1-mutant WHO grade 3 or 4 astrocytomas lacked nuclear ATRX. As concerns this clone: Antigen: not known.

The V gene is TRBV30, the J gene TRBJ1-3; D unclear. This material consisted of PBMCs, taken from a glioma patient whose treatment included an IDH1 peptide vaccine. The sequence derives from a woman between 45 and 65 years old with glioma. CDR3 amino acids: CASPEGTSGNTIYF. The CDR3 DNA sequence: TGTGCCTCCCCGGAGGGAACCTCTGGAAACACCATATATTTT.